This T cell receptor beta chain is drawn from a study of T cells in Graves' hyperthyroidism and ophthalmopathy. The study's findings and limits: Among thyroid clonotypes expanded above 0.001, most also appeared in blood.

Patients counted as stable if ophthalmopathy did not develop within 18 months. Amplification yielded TCR beta CDR3 regions, with RNA transcripts as the source. TCR CDR3 underwent first-round RT-PCR with the HTBI primer set. TCRdb passed the multiplex PCR reads through MiXCR, listing each CDR3 protein once. Of about 320,000 distinct CDR3 sequences listed, about 15% are singletons. The V gene end was trimmed by 1 base and the J gene end by 8 bases; junction bases not matched to a gene: 7. CDR3 length: 15 amino acids. CDR1 SGHDN and CDR2 FVKESK come from the germline V gene. In its sample, this clonotype was seen many times. The antigen is undetermined.

Sequencing was done on a sample of blood. The gene calls are TRBV14 and TRBJ2-1; 8 bases are a match to TRBD2. The source of this sequence is a man aged 25-45 years with Graves' hyperthyroidism. CDR3 in amino acids: CASSQVSGSMDEQFF. CDR3 DNA sequence: TGTGCCAGCAGCCAAGTAAGCGGGAGTATGGATGAGCAGTTCTTC.